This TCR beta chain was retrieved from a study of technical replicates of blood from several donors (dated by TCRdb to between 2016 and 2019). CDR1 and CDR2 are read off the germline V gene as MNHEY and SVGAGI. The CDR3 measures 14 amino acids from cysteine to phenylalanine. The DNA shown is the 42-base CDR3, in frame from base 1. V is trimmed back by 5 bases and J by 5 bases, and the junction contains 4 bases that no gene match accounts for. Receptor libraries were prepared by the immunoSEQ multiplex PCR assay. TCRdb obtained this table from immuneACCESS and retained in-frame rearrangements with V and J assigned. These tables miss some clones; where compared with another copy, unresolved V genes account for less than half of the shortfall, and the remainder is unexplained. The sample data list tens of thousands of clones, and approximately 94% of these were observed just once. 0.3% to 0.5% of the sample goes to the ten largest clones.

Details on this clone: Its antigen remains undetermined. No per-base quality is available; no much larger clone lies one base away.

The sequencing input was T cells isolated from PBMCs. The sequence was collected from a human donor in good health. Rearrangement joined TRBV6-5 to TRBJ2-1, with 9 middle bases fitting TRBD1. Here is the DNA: TGTGCCAGCAGTCGGACAGGGGTAGACAATGAGCAGTTCTTC. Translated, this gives CASSRTGVDNEQFF.